These T cell receptor beta chains were read from a single sample in a study of shared clonotypes between healthy human individuals. The table came from immunoSEQ multiplex PCR; TCRdb's copy has only in-frame clones and leaves some out. The table records about 2.4 million clones, 93% of them present only once. The specimen sequenced was naive CD4+ T cells from PBMCs. Source of these receptors: a man aged 18-30 years in good health. Some clones in this sample may be carry-over from other donors' samples. CDR3s include the opening cysteine and the closing phenylalanine or tryptophan. A D gene is named only where the DNA matches it firmly. Where a row states a size, it is once, few, many or the class of an expanded clone; other rows omit it.

d_gene: TRBD2; j_gene: TRBJ2-1; v_gene: TRBV11-3; abundance: -; CDR3aa: CASSLLSRGTLGNEQFF; CDR3nt: TGTGCCAGCAGCTTATTATCGCGGGGGACCCTAGGGAATGAGCAGTTCTTC
d_gene: -; j_gene: TRBJ1-2; v_gene: TRBV18; abundance: -; CDR3aa: CASSPLKSGTPNYGYTF; CDR3nt: TGTGCCAGCTCACCGTTAAAGTCCGGGACACCTAACTATGGCTACACCTTC
d_gene: -; j_gene: TRBJ2-1; v_gene: TRBV11-3; abundance: -; CDR3aa: CASSLSNLGSEQFF; CDR3nt: TGTGCCAGCAGCTTAAGTAACCTAGGGAGTGAGCAGTTCTTC
d_gene: -; j_gene: TRBJ1-1; v_gene: TRBV4-3; abundance: -; CDR3aa: CASRKGLDTEAFF; CDR3nt: TGCGCCAGCAGAAAGGGGTTGGACACTGAAGCTTTCTTT
d_gene: -; j_gene: TRBJ2-7; v_gene: TRBV7-8; abundance: once; CDR3aa: CASSPTNLLDSWVREQYF; CDR3nt: TGTGCCAGCAGCCCAACTAACCTCTTGGACAGCTGGGTGCGCGAGCAGTACTTC
d_gene: TRBD2; j_gene: TRBJ2-3; v_gene: TRBV4-2; abundance: -; CDR3aa: CASSQDLGLAGEDTQYF; CDR3nt: TGTGCCAGCAGCCAAGATCTGGGGCTAGCGGGAGAAGATACGCAGTATTTT
d_gene: TRBD1; j_gene: TRBJ1-6; v_gene: TRBV4-3; abundance: once; CDR3aa: CATSRTFSGTDYSPLHF; CDR3nt: TGCGCCACGTCTAGGACCTTTTCCGGGACAGATTATTCACCCCTCCACTTT
d_gene: TRBD1; j_gene: TRBJ2-7; v_gene: TRBV11-3; abundance: -; CDR3aa: CASSGRDRPYEQYF; CDR3nt: TGTGCCAGCAGCGGACGGGACAGACCCTACGAGCAGTACTTC
d_gene: -; j_gene: TRBJ1-1; v_gene: TRBV28; abundance: -; CDR3aa: CASSTGGKGSTEAFF; CDR3nt: TGTGCCAGCAGTACGGGGGGGAAGGGGAGCACTGAAGCTTTCTTT
d_gene: TRBD1; j_gene: TRBJ1-4; v_gene: TRBV7-8; abundance: -; CDR3aa: CASSPGTGNEKLFF; CDR3nt: TGTGCCAGCAGTCCCGGGACAGGGAATGAAAAACTGTTTTTT
d_gene: -; j_gene: TRBJ1-3; v_gene: TRBV7-8; abundance: -; CDR3aa: CASSQLVSSGNTIYF; CDR3nt: TGTGCCAGCAGCCAGTTGGTGTCCTCTGGAAACACCATATATTTT
d_gene: -; j_gene: TRBJ2-2; v_gene: TRBV5-4; abundance: -; CDR3aa: CASSLFGKNTGELFF; CDR3nt: TGTGCCAGCAGCCTGTTTGGGAAGAACACCGGGGAGCTGTTTTTT
d_gene: -; j_gene: TRBJ2-5; v_gene: TRBV9; abundance: -; CDR3aa: CASSVNTGEETQYF; CDR3nt: TGTGCCAGCAGCGTAAATACGGGAGAAGAGACCCAGTACTTC
d_gene: -; j_gene: TRBJ1-4; v_gene: TRBV14; abundance: -; CDR3aa: CASSQDPGRGAEKLFF; CDR3nt: TGTGCCAGCAGCCAAGATCCTGGCAGGGGCGCCGAAAAACTGTTTTTT
d_gene: -; j_gene: TRBJ2-1; v_gene: TRBV7-2; abundance: -; CDR3aa: CASSFGEGTMGEQFF; CDR3nt: TGTGCCAGCAGCTTCGGGGAAGGGACAATGGGTGAGCAGTTCTTC
d_gene: -; j_gene: TRBJ1-1; v_gene: TRBV19; abundance: -; CDR3aa: CASSILAGDTEAFF; CDR3nt: TGTGCCAGTAGTATCTTGGCAGGCGACACTGAAGCTTTCTTT
d_gene: -; j_gene: TRBJ1-1; v_gene: TRBV6-5; abundance: -; CDR3aa: CASSYNPGDSEAFF; CDR3nt: TGTGCCAGCAGTTACAACCCTGGAGACAGTGAAGCTTTCTTT